The 20 T cell receptor beta chains below come from one sample, sequenced in a study of graft-versus-host responses after intestinal transplantation. Libraries were prepared by immunoSEQ multiplex PCR; TCRdb keeps only in-frame clonotypes and omits some of them. Here the sample spans thousands of clones, around 92% being singletons. The specimen comprised PBMCs, sampled around 30 days after intestinal transplant. These TCRs come from a human patient who received an intestinal transplant, so some T cells may come from the graft donor.

This clone was seen a few times. The chain uses TRBV5-8 and TRBJ2-7; D may be TRBD1 (5 bases). The CDR3 has 16 amino acids. Germline V CDR1 and CDR2: SGHTS, YDEGEE. V shed 0 bases and J shed 4 bases, with 17 bases lying between them. CDR3 region: CASSLGTSGFIYEQYF. CDR3 coding DNA: TGTGCCAGCAGCTTGGGGACATCAGGATTTATTTACGAGCAGTACTTC.

In this sample, this clone turned up a few times. The V and J genes are TRBV4-1 and TRBJ1-2; the match to TRBD1 covers 8 bases. V shed 3 bases, J shed 5 bases, and the junction held 14 bases outside the gene matches. The germline V gene has CDR1 MGHRA and CDR2 YSYEKL. CDR3 size: 17 residues. The CDR3, as DNA: TGCGCCAGCAGCCATCGGACAGGGACCGCTAGCATTTATGGCTACACCTTC. Protein product: CASSHRTGTASIYGYTF.

The rearrangement links TRBV30 to TRBJ1-1; D gene unclear. Germline CDR1 GTSNPN, CDR2 SVGIG (reference sequence). V gave up 0 bases and J gave up 2 bases, with 4 bases separating them. This CDR3 is 12 amino acids long. The CDR3 sequence is CAWSVRNTEAFF. CDR3 DNA: TGTGCCTGGAGTGTACGTAACACTGAAGCTTTCTTT.

The chain carries TRBV27 and TRBJ2-7; TRBD2 agrees at 7 bases. CDR3 length equals 13 residues. The junction had 3 bases not matched to a gene; V was cut back by 5 bases and J by 2 bases. Germline assignment: CDR1 MNHEY and CDR2 SMNVEV (reference sequence). The CDR3 loop reads CASSGGGTYEQYF. DNA of the CDR3: TGTGCCAGCAGTGGCGGGGGAACCTACGAGCAGTACTTC.

V is TRBV5-1 and J is TRBJ1-1, with no clear D. V was clipped by 4 bases and J by 1 base, with 14 bases between them. The CDR3 is 15 residues long. Per the germline V gene, CDR1 is SGHRS and CDR2 is YFSETQ. The DNA for the CDR3 is TGCGCCAGCAGCGTCTCGGACCTCGAGAACACTGAAGCTTTCTTT. Its protein product is CASSVSDLENTEAFF.

The V and J genes are TRBV11-3 and TRBJ2-7; D possibly corresponds to TRBD1 (5 bases). Germline lookup yields CDR1 SGHNT and CDR2 YENEEA. The CDR3 has 14 amino acids. Trimming left V 2 bases short and J 3 bases short, with 11 bases between. CDR3 coding DNA: TGTGCCAGCAGCTTAACAGGTTCGAACTACGAGCAGTACTTC. Translated: CASSLTGSNYEQYF.

The table lists this clone with a count of one. V and J are TRBV19 and TRBJ1-5; D is perhaps TRBD1 (6 bases). V lost 3 bases, J lost 8 bases, and 11 bases lay in between. This CDR3 has 13 residues. Germline values: CDR1 LNHDA, CDR2 SQIVND (reference sequence). CDR3 protein: CASSMAGAEPQHF. The CDR3 nucleotides read TGTGCCAGTAGTATGGCAGGGGCAGAGCCCCAGCATTTT.

The V call is TRBV6-5, the J call TRBJ2-2, with 8 bases lining up with TRBD1. With 10 bases clipped from V and 4 bases from J, the junction kept 5 bases outside the gene matches. This CDR3 has 13 amino acids. CDR1 MNHEY and CDR2 SVGAGI come from the germline V gene. CDR3 loop: CATGQAATGELFF. The CDR3 bases are TGTGCCACGGGACAGGCGGCCACCGGGGAGCTGTTTTTT.

V usage is TRBV5-1 and J usage is TRBJ2-7, with TRBD1 matching 7 bases. The CDR3 covers 14 residues. Trimming took 2 bases from V and 4 from J; bases not matched to a gene: 6. Germline V lookup: CDR1 SGHRS, CDR2 YFSETQ. Here the CDR3 DNA reads TGCGCCAGCAGCTTAGGGGGCCTAGCATACGAGCAGTACTTC. Translating gives CASSLGGLAYEQYF. The full variable domain, rest sourced from reference TRBV5-1 and TRBJ2-7, is KAGVTQTPRYLIKTRGQQVTLSCSPISGHRSVSWYQQTPGQGLQFLFEYFSETQRNKGNFPGRFSGRQFSNSRSEMNVSTLELGDSALYLCASSLGGLAYEQYFGPGTRLTVT.

This rearrangement joins TRBV2 to TRBJ1-2; D call uncertain. Germline V gene data show CDR1 as SNHLY and CDR2 as FYNNEI. The V and J ends lost 9 bases and 5 bases respectively, with 10 bases between them. CDR3 size: 11 residues. The CDR3 DNA reads TGTGCCAGATCTACAGCGTATGGCTACACCTTC. This translates into CARSTAYGYTF.

The genes are TRBV4-1 and TRBJ1-1, with a weak D call TRBD1 (5 bases). Germline-derived CDR1 and CDR2 are MGHRA and YSYEKL. V lost 4 bases, J lost 0 bases, and 9 bases lay in between. The CDR3 covers 14 residues. CDR3: CASSPRQMNTEAFF. The CDR3 DNA is TGCGCCAGCAGCCCCCGACAGATGAACACTGAAGCTTTCTTT.

This rearrangement joins TRBV2 to TRBJ2-2, with TRBD2 matching over 8 bases. CDR3 size: 13 residues. The V segment lost 7 bases and the J segment 6 bases; nucleotides outside the gene matches: 4. Looked up from germline, CDR1 is SNHLY and CDR2 is FYNNEI. The CDR3 coding sequence is TGTGCCAGCAATATACTAGCGGCCGGGGAGCTGTTTTTT. Translating gives CASNILAAGELFF.

The gene calls are TRBV6-5 and TRBJ2-5; D gene ambiguous. This CDR3 has 12 amino acids. V was clipped by 6 bases and J by 5 bases, with 10 bases between them. Germline values: CDR1 MNHEY, CDR2 SVGAGI. The CDR3 DNA reads TGTGCCAGCAGCTCCCTAGGGGAGACCCAGTACTTC. It is translated as CASSSLGETQYF.

The rearrangement uses TRBV11-2 and TRBJ1-1; D gene ambiguous. The V end was cut by 5 bases, the J end by 4 bases, with 5 bases between. This CDR3 spans 11 amino acids. CDR1 is SGHAT and CDR2 is FQNNGV in the germline V gene. CDR3 residues: CASSLGTEAFF. As DNA, the CDR3 is TGTGCCAGCAGCCTGGGCACTGAAGCTTTCTTT.

The chain carries TRBV15 and TRBJ2-1, with 7 nucleotides matching TRBD2. The CDR3 has 15 amino acids. Germline CDR1 is LNHNV and CDR2 is YYDKDF (reference sequence). The trim removed 2 bases at V and 4 bases at J, leaving 5 bases unmatched. The CDR3 nucleotides read TGTGCCACCAGCAGACTAGCGGACCTTTACAATGAGCAGTTCTTC. It yields the protein CATSRLADLYNEQFF.

CDR3 sequence reads: CASSLGTGSDYEQYF. In DNA, the CDR3 is TGTGCCAGCAGCTTAGGAACAGGGTCGGACTACGAGCAGTACTTC. This chain uses TRBV7-2 with TRBJ2-7, with D perhaps matching TRBD1 (6 bases). With 1 base removed from V and 3 bases from J, the gap between germline ends came to 13 bases. This CDR3 region has 15 residues. The V gene's germline CDR1 is SGHTA and CDR2 FQGNSA.

V is TRBV27 and J is TRBJ1-3; D is unclear. Germline loops: CDR1 MNHEY, CDR2 SMNVEV (reference sequence). V lost 6 bases and J lost 3, with 9 bases in between. The CDR3 contains 13 residues. Written as DNA, the CDR3 is TGTGCCAGCAGCTTCTCTGTTGGAAACACCATATATTTT. This codes for CASSFSVGNTIYF.

The chain links TRBV27 to TRBJ2-7; possibly TRBD1 for D (6 bases). Per germline, CDR1 MNHEY and CDR2 SMNVEV (reference sequence). V was clipped by 4 bases and J by 6 bases, with 13 bases between them. The CDR3 runs 13 residues. CDR3 residues: CASSYIAGVEQYF. Written as DNA, the CDR3 is TGTGCCAGCAGTTATATAGCAGGGGTCGAGCAGTACTTC.

This chain uses TRBV30 with TRBJ1-2; D is ambiguous. The CDR3 length is 13 residues. Germline CDR1 and CDR2: GTSNPN and SVGIG (reference sequence). V was cut by 0 bases and J by 5 bases, with 10 bases left in between. CDR3 sequence reads: CAWSVLPGYGYTF. The CDR3 DNA reads as TGTGCCTGGAGTGTACTGCCTGGGTATGGCTACACCTTC.

The chain uses TRBV18 and TRBJ1-4; D is unresolved. Germline loops: CDR1 KGHSH, CDR2 LQKENI. The CDR3 totals 15 residues. V was cut by 0 bases and J by 15 bases, with 20 bases left in between. CDR3 coding DNA: TGTGCCAGCTCACCACCTGGAAGGGTTTTTAGCGGGGTGTTTTTT. Encoded protein: CASSPPGRVFSGVFF.